This T cell receptor (beta chain) was documented in a study of human T cells and chemical hapten exposure. Time point here: patch test 3, about 24 weeks after DPC sensitization. Treatment noted: therapeutic diphenylcyclopropenone sensitization with weekly scalp DPC. TCRdb fed the RACE reads into MiXCR, producing one record per CDR3 protein. This table holds about 89,000 distinct CDR3 sequences, roughly 13% found once. This clonotype was observed many times. This specimen was whole blood, taken in connection with sensitization to the hapten diphenylcyclopropenone (DPC). The receptor was isolated from a woman aged 45-60 years with alopecia areata. Some clones in this sample may be carry-over from other donors' samples.

The CDR3 protein is CSVPHPGTGGGVNDEQFF. CDR3 DNA: TGCAGCGTACCTCACCCCGGGACAGGGGGCGGCGTGAACGATGAGCAGTTCTTC. J is TRBJ2-1 and V is TRBV29-1; TRBD1 matches at 12 bases. Trimming took 6 bases from V and 8 from J; bases not matched to a gene: 20. The CDR3 consists of 18 residues. Germline V gene data show CDR1 as SQVTM and CDR2 as ANQGSEA.